Sequencing of this TCR beta chain was carried out in a study of human T cells and chemical hapten exposure. Whole-study context: Upper-back patch tests with 0.01% DPC were read at 6 days. Chiefly women, the patients showed alopecia areata, totalis or universalis.

General observations from the study: Unchanged with DPC sensitization were TCRs above 1 in 1000 frequency.

Turning to this clonotype: Its specificity is not known.

The time point is: patch test 1, 2 weeks after DPC sensitization. The treatment: therapeutic diphenylcyclopropenone sensitization with weekly scalp DPC. Ahead of applying each patch test, blood was sampled. TCRdb re-analysed the RACE reads in MiXCR, keeping a single row per CDR3 protein. The sample includes 95,000 to 150,000 distinct CDR3 sequences, about 13% seen only once; the top ten take 0.8% to 1%. This CDR3 has 11 amino acids. Germline V gives CDR1 LNHDA, CDR2 SQIVND (reference sequence). Trimming took 3 bases from V and 13 from J; bases not matched to a gene: 2. The receptor was isolated from a man aged 18 to 29 with alopecia areata. Some clones in this sample may be carry-over from other donors' samples. The chain is built from TRBV19 and TRBJ2-1; 8 bases are shared with TRBD2. Sequenced here: whole blood, sampled in connection with sensitization to the hapten diphenylcyclopropenone (DPC). The CDR3 region is CASSMGLDQFF. As DNA, the CDR3 is TGTGCCAGTAGTATGGGACTAGACCAGTTCTTC.